The 5 T cell receptor beta chains listed next were all sequenced from one sample in a study of OX40 agonist ivuxolimab in advanced cancers. Method: immunoSEQ multiplex PCR; TCRdb's copy keeps in-frame clones and lacks some. Among roughly 8,000 clones listed, around 73% were seen once. The sample consisted of CD4+ or CD8+ T cells sorted from blood, taken in a trial of the OX40 agonist ivuxolimab. The receptors were sampled from an adult with an advanced solid tumor such as melanoma, head and neck, liver or kidney cancer.

The chain is built from TRBV6-6 and TRBJ2-5; D may match TRBD1 or TRBD2 (5 bases each). Germline assignment: CDR1 MNHNY and CDR2 SVGAGI (reference sequence). V lost 7 bases to trimming and J lost 8 bases, with 23 bases between them. This CDR3 region has 15 residues. The CDR3 spells CASNTPQGPSGTQYF. In DNA form, the CDR3 reads TGTGCCAGCAATACCCCCCAGGGACCATCCGGAACCCAGTACTTC.

This sequence joins TRBV2 and TRBJ2-5; possible D gene TRBD1, 5 bases. V was pared by 3 bases and J by 0 bases, with 11 bases between. CDR3 length equals 15 residues. Germline CDR1 reads SNHLY; CDR2 reads FYNNEI. The CDR3 region has the DNA TGTGCCAGCAGTGATACAGGCCAGTACCAAGAGACCCAGTACTTC. It yields the protein CASSDTGQYQETQYF. Complete variable domain (other parts from reference TRBV2 and TRBJ2-5): EPEVTQTPSHQVTQMGQEVILRCVPISNHLYFYWYRQILGQKVEFLVSFYNNEISEKSEIFDDQFSVERPDGSNFTLKIRSTKLEDSAMYFCASSDTGQYQETQYFGPGTRLLVL.

The chain recombines TRBV7-2 with TRBJ2-7; perhaps D is TRBD1 or TRBD2 (6 bases each). Germline values: CDR1 SGHTA, CDR2 FQGNSA. V was clipped by 1 base and J by 3 bases, with 13 bases between them. The CDR3 has 15 amino acids. The CDR3 spells CASSLEGGPYYEQYF. The CDR3 DNA follows: TGTGCCAGCAGCTTAGAGGGGGGACCCTACTACGAGCAGTACTTC.

CDR3 loop: CAFSLGASGSFGEQFF. CDR3 sequence (DNA): TGTGCCTTTTCCCTGGGGGCTAGCGGGAGTTTTGGTGAGCAGTTCTTC. This chain uses TRBV30 with TRBJ2-1; 10 bases are shared with TRBD2. Germline loops: CDR1 GTSNPN, CDR2 SVGIG (reference sequence). Trimming at V came to 7 bases and at J to 9 bases, leaving 18 bases not matched to a gene. CDR3 length equals 16 residues.

This clone occurred once. This sequence joins TRBV4-1 and TRBJ2-7, with 11 bases that match TRBD2. The CDR3 runs to 16 residues. J lost 3 bases, V lost 1 base, and 5 bases had no gene match. CDR1 is MGHRA, CDR2 YSYEKL, per germline. The DNA of the CDR3 is TGCGCCAGCAGCCAAGGTAGTCTAGCGGGGGGCTACGAGCAGTACTTC. Protein product: CASSQGSLAGGYEQYF.